Shown below are 30 T cell receptor beta chains from a single sample sequenced in a study of blood T cell repertoires in COVID-19. TCRdb keeps only in-frame clones here, not all; method: immunoSEQ multiplex PCR. This sample has approximately 64,000 clones, with 88% found just once. Sample: PBMCs or T cells enriched from blood (not recorded which). The receptors originated from a woman aged 40 to 50 who had recovered from COVID-19.

This clone has only one observation. This chain connects TRBV10-2 to TRBJ2-5; 8 nucleotides line up with TRBD2. Germline V gives CDR1 WSHSY, CDR2 SAAADI. CDR3 length equals 15 residues. The V gene end was trimmed by 6 bases and the J gene end by 2 bases; junction bases not matched to a gene: 8. The CDR3 is CASRNGGTSQETQYF. CDR3 bases: TGCGCCAGCAGAAACGGGGGGACTAGTCAAGAGACCCAGTACTTC.

The chain has TRBV19 and TRBJ1-1, with D hard to call. CDR3 length equals 13 residues. V was cut by 4 bases and J by 0 bases, with 6 bases left in between. Germline V gene data show CDR1 as LNHDA and CDR2 as SQIVND (reference sequence). The CDR3 sequence: CASSSQMNTEAFF. CDR3 DNA sequence: TGTGCCAGTAGTAGTCAAATGAACACTGAAGCTTTCTTT.

This chain joins TRBV11-2 and TRBJ2-5, with TRBD2 matching 8 bases. The CDR3 is 16 amino acids. Trimming at V came to 0 bases and at J to 1 base, leaving 4 bases not matched to a gene. CDR1 SGHAT and CDR2 FQNNGV come from the germline V gene. The CDR3 nucleotides are TGTGCCAGCAGCTTAGACCGGGGGGGCACCCAAGAGACCCAGTACTTC. Translating gives CASSLDRGGTQETQYF. The variable domain in full, completed from reference TRBV11-2 and TRBJ2-5, reads EAGVAQSPRYKIIEKRQSVAFWCNPISGHATLYWYQQILGQGPKLLIQFQNNGVVDDSQLPKDRFSAERLKGVDSTLKIQPAKLEDSAVYLCASSLDRGGTQETQYFGPGTRLLVL.

This clone was seen a single time. The gene calls are TRBV2 and TRBJ2-6; D unclear. Germline CDR1 is SNHLY and CDR2 is FYNNEI. The CDR3 extends over 15 amino acids. V was trimmed by 3 bases and J by 0 bases, leaving 6 bases between them. The CDR3 is CASSDWSSGANVLTF. The DNA of the CDR3 is TGTGCCAGCAGTGACTGGAGCTCTGGGGCCAACGTCCTGACTTTC. Full variable domain (missing parts from reference TRBV2 and TRBJ2-6): EPEVTQTPSHQVTQMGQEVILRCVPISNHLYFYWYRQILGQKVEFLVSFYNNEISEKSEIFDDQFSVERPDGSNFTLKIRSTKLEDSAMYFCASSDWSSGANVLTFGAGSRLTVL.

CDR3 amino acids: CASSLSTGTHEKLFF. CDR3 nucleotides: TGTGCCAGCTCACTTTCGACAGGGACTCATGAAAAACTGTTTTTT. The V call is TRBV18, the J call TRBJ1-4; 7 bases align to TRBD1. V dropped 4 bases and J dropped 6; count of bases not matched to a gene: 8. Germline CDR1 and CDR2: KGHSH and LQKENI. This CDR3 is built from 15 residues.

The V and J genes are TRBV5-6 and TRBJ2-3, with 9 bases fitting TRBD2. Germline V CDR1 and CDR2: SGHDT, YYEEEE. The CDR3 sequence is 16 residues long. The trim removed 1 base at V and 4 bases at J, leaving 7 bases unmatched. As DNA, the CDR3 is TGTGCCAGCAGCTTGCGAGTAGCGGGGGATTCAGATACGCAGTATTTT. Translation gives CASSLRVAGDSDTQYF.

The chain is built from TRBV6-5 and TRBJ2-4; TRBD2 matches at 7 bases. Looked up from germline, CDR1 is MNHEY and CDR2 is SVGAGI. J was trimmed by 8 bases and V by 6 bases; bases with no gene match: 4. This CDR3 contains 12 residues. CDR3 amino acids: CASRGGRDIQYF. As DNA, the CDR3 is TGTGCCAGCAGGGGAGGGAGGGACATTCAGTACTTC.

The rearrangement uses TRBV9 and TRBJ1-1; no reliable D call. The CDR3 is 14 amino acids. CDR1 and CDR2 (germline): SGDLS, YYNGEE. Between the trimmed V and J ends, which lost 0 bases and 1 base, there was a span of 7 bases. CDR3 DNA: TGTGCCAGCAGCGTAGGACAACAGAACACTGAAGCTTTCTTT. It codes for CASSVGQQNTEAFF.

The chain combines TRBV5-1 with TRBJ1-3; D remains unclear. This CDR3 comprises 15 residues. Germline CDR1 is SGHRS and CDR2 is YFSETQ. V was pared by 0 bases and J by 0 bases, with 7 bases between. Here the CDR3 reads CASSLGAISGNTIYF. CDR3 sequence (DNA): TGCGCCAGCAGCTTGGGGGCCATCTCTGGAAACACCATATATTTT.

The rearrangement uses TRBV2 and TRBJ2-7; D possibly corresponds to TRBD1 (6 bases). The germline V gene encodes CDR1 SNHLY and CDR2 FYNNEI. Trimming left V 1 base short and J 1 base short, with 11 bases between. The CDR3 has 15 residues. CDR3 residues: CASSEGTAMSYEQYF. The CDR3 nucleotides are TGTGCCAGCAGTGAAGGGACAGCTATGTCCTACGAGCAGTACTTC.

The chain carries TRBV5-1 and TRBJ2-2; no definite D call. Trimming shortened V by 5 bases and J by 9 bases, and 11 bases separated the two germline ends. Germline V CDR1 and CDR2: SGHRS, YFSETQ. The CDR3 totals 12 residues. The CDR3 here is CASRDDKWELFF. In DNA, the CDR3 is TGCGCCAGCAGAGACGACAAGTGGGAGCTGTTTTTT.

The chain carries TRBV5-1 and TRBJ2-7; D ambiguous. Germline V lookup: CDR1 SGHRS, CDR2 YFSETQ. This CDR3 is built from 14 residues. V was trimmed by 0 bases and J by 1 base, leaving 8 bases between them. For the CDR3, the DNA is TGCGCCAGCAGCTTGGAAATAGATTCCTACGAGCAGTACTTC. This translates into CASSLEIDSYEQYF.

Only one count was recorded for this clone. The V call is TRBV19, the J call TRBJ1-5; 7 nucleotides match TRBD1. CDR1 and CDR2 (germline): LNHDA, SQIVND (reference sequence). The CDR3 sequence is 15 residues long. The trim removed 6 bases at V and 1 base at J, leaving 6 bases unmatched. The CDR3 DNA is TGTGCCAGTAGAAAGACAGGGACGAGCAATCAGCCCCAGCATTTT. As protein: CASRKTGTSNQPQHF.

This chain connects TRBV10-1 to TRBJ1-2; D ambiguous. Trimming cost V 3 bases and J 4 bases, with 9 bases left between them. Per the germline V gene, CDR1 is WNHNN and CDR2 is SYGVQD (reference sequence). The CDR3 has 13 residues. In nucleotides, the CDR3 is TGCGCCAGCAGTGATAACCCGGGCTATGGCTACACCTTC. It translates to CASSDNPGYGYTF.

Written as DNA, the CDR3 is TGTGCCAGCAGTCCACAGGGTTATGGCTACACCTTC. As protein: CASSPQGYGYTF. This chain links TRBV6-5 with TRBJ1-2; weak D call: TRBD1 (6 bases). Trimming cost V 5 bases and J 5 bases, with 9 bases left between them. The CDR3 is made up of 12 amino acids. CDR1 is MNHEY and CDR2 is SVGAGI in the germline V gene.

The chain couples TRBV19 to TRBJ2-5; D is undetermined. V dropped 7 bases and J dropped 0 bases, with 9 bases sitting between them. CDR3 length: 13 amino acids. CDR1 LNHDA and CDR2 SQIVND come from the germline V gene (reference sequence). CDR3 region: CASTDSYQETQYF. As DNA, the CDR3 is TGTGCCAGTACAGATTCGTACCAAGAGACCCAGTACTTC.

The chain carries TRBV19 and TRBJ2-5, with TRBD2 matching 12 bases. The V and J ends lost 5 bases and 11 bases, in that order; junction bases with no gene match: 9. The germline gives CDR1 LNHDA, CDR2 SQIVND (reference sequence). The CDR3 totals 14 residues. CDR3 amino acids: CASSVTGLAGIQYF. The CDR3 DNA follows: TGTGCCAGTAGTGTGACAGGACTAGCGGGGATTCAGTACTTC.

The DNA for the CDR3 is TGTGCCAGCAGACCGTTTGTGGGGGCCAGCACAGATACGCAGTATTTT. It encodes CASRPFVGASTDTQYF. V gene TRBV3-1 (or the pseudogene TRBV3-2) combines with J gene TRBJ2-3, with D perhaps matching TRBD1 (6 bases). The CDR3 sequence is 16 residues long. Germline-derived CDR1 and CDR2 are LGHDT and YNNKEL (reference sequence). V was trimmed by 6 bases and J by 0 bases, leaving 16 bases between them.

This sequence joins TRBV3-1 (or the pseudogene TRBV3-2) and TRBJ2-1, with TRBD2 matching over 9 bases. With V trimmed by 0 bases and J by 4 bases, 4 bases remained unmatched. Germline CDR1 and CDR2: LGHDT and YNNKEL (reference sequence). CDR3 length equals 16 residues. The CDR3 nucleotides are TGTGCCAGCAGCCAAGACTCAGCGGGGGGTTACAATGAGCAGTTCTTC. Amino acids: CASSQDSAGGYNEQFF.

The chain joins TRBV6-4 to TRBJ2-2, with 7 positions matching TRBD2. Trimming took 6 bases from V and 2 from J; bases not matched to a gene: 9. Germline-derived CDR1 and CDR2 are MRHNA and SNTAGT. This CDR3 is built from 16 residues. Written as DNA, the CDR3 is TGTGCCAGCAGCGATACGGGACTACCTAACACCGGGGAGCTGTTTTTT. Amino acid sequence: CASSDTGLPNTGELFF.

This chain connects TRBV27 to TRBJ2-5; TRBD2 matches 12 bases. The CDR3 length is 16 residues. Germline lookup yields CDR1 MNHEY and CDR2 SMNVEV (reference sequence). The V and J ends lost 4 bases and 1 base, in that order; junction bases with no gene match: 4. CDR3 sequence reads: CASSSPTSGGQETQYF. As DNA, the CDR3 is TGTGCCAGCAGTTCCCCGACTAGCGGGGGCCAAGAGACCCAGTACTTC.

The CDR3 loop is CASSSDRGRAGELFF. CDR3 in DNA: TGTGCCAGCAGCTCGGACAGGGGGCGCGCCGGGGAGCTGTTTTTT. The chain joins TRBV5-4 to TRBJ2-2; 11 bases fit TRBD1. The CDR3 spans 15 residues. Germline lookup yields CDR1 SGHNT and CDR2 YYREEE (reference sequence). J gave up 6 bases and V 3 bases, and 4 bases lay outside the gene matches.

The J gene is TRBJ1-2, the V gene TRBV6-4; D call uncertain. Germline V gene sequence: CDR1 MRHNA, CDR2 SNTAGT. Trimming cost V 7 bases and J 5 bases, with 11 bases left between them. The CDR3 has 12 residues. The CDR3 DNA follows: TGTGCCAGCATGGTGGCGGATTATGGCTACACCTTC. Its protein product is CASMVADYGYTF.

This sequence joins TRBV24-1 and TRBJ1-5; D may be TRBD1 (6 bases). The CDR3 runs 16 residues. V dropped 4 bases and J dropped 3 bases, with 15 bases sitting between them. The germline V gene has CDR1 KGHDR and CDR2 SFDVKD. CDR3 loop: CATSDHRVGDNQPQHF. The CDR3 DNA reads TGTGCCACCAGTGACCACAGGGTGGGGGACAATCAGCCCCAGCATTTT.

The chain links TRBV11-3 to TRBJ2-7, with TRBD1 as a possible D gene (5 bases). The length of the CDR3 is 13 residues. Trimming cost V 4 bases and J 1 base, with 8 bases left between them. Germline V gene lookup returns CDR1 SGHNT and CDR2 YENEEA. Here the CDR3 DNA reads TGTGCCAGCAGCTACCGGACATCCTACGAGCAGTACTTC. Translated: CASSYRTSYEQYF.

Comment on this clone: Compared with germline, one end of the junction differs, possibly owing to a read error. The chain couples TRBV7-2 to TRBJ2-4; 13 nucleotides align to TRBD2. The V gene's germline CDR1 is SGHTA and CDR2 FQGNSA. The CDR3 runs to 14 residues. The CDR3 region has the DNA TGTGCCAGCAGCTCGGGACTAGCGGGGCTCCAGAGGGACTTC. This codes for CASSSGLAGLQRDF.

V and J are TRBV13 and TRBJ2-7, with TRBD2 identical over 9 bases. The CDR3 sequence is 15 residues long. Losses at the gene ends were 0 bases for V and 5 bases for J; bases not matched to a gene: 5. Germline CDR1 is PRHDT and CDR2 is FYEKMQ (reference sequence). CDR3: CASSLGGLAPNEQYF. DNA of the CDR3: TGTGCCAGCAGCTTAGGGGGACTAGCTCCCAACGAGCAGTACTTC.

V usage is TRBV19 and J usage is TRBJ2-3; the D gene is possibly TRBD2 (5 bases). Trimming took off 5 bases at V and 6 bases at J, with 15 bases between the two ends. CDR3 length: 14 residues. CDR1 LNHDA and CDR2 SQIVND come from the germline V gene (reference sequence). CDR3 nucleotides: TGTGCCAGTAGTGAAGCGGCCCCTGGGGATACGCAGTATTTT. This encodes CASSEAAPGDTQYF.

This clone came up once. This sequence joins TRBV6-5 and TRBJ1-5; TRBD1 matches at 7 bases. The CDR3 extends over 14 amino acids. Looked up from germline, CDR1 is MNHEY and CDR2 is SVGAGI. The V gene end was trimmed by 6 bases and the J gene end by 2 bases; junction bases not matched to a gene: 4. The CDR3 DNA is TGTGCCAGCAGGCGACAGGGCGGCAATCAGCCCCAGCATTTT. Translation: CASRRQGGNQPQHF.

This chain joins TRBV6-5 and TRBJ1-6; 7 nucleotides agree with TRBD1. The germline V gene encodes CDR1 MNHEY and CDR2 SVGAGI. This CDR3 is 15 amino acids long. Trimming cost V 6 bases and J 8 bases; bases outside gene matches: 10. This chain's CDR3 is CASSPTGNRDSPLHF. CDR3 sequence (DNA): TGTGCCAGCAGCCCGACAGGGAACAGGGATTCACCCCTCCACTTT.